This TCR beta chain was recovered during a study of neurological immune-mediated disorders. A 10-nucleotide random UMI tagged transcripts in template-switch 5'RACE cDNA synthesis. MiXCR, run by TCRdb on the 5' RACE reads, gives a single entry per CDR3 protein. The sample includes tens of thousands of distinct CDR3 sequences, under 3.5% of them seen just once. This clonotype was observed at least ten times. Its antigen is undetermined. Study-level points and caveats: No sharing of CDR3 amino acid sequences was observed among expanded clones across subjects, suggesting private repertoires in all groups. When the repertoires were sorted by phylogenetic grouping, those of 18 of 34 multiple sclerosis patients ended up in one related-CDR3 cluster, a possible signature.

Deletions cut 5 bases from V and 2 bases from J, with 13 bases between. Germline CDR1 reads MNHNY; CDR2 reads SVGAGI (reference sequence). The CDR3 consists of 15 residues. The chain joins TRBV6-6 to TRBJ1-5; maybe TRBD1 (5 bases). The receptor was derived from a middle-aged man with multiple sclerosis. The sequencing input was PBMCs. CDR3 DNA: TGTGCCAGCAGTCTACGAGGGGAGGGCAATCAGCCCCAGCATTTT. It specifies CASSLRGEGNQPQHF.